These 20 T cell receptor beta chains share one sample of origin, sequenced in a study of OX40 agonist ivuxolimab in advanced cancers. Libraries were prepared by immunoSEQ multiplex PCR; TCRdb keeps only in-frame clonotypes and omits some of them. The sample has tens of thousands of clones; roughly 80% are singletons. The source material was CD4+ or CD8+ T cells sorted from blood, sampled in a trial of the OX40 agonist ivuxolimab. All receptors come from an adult with an advanced solid tumor such as melanoma, head and neck, liver or kidney cancer.

In this sample, this clone turned up a few times. The chain joins TRBV5-1 to TRBJ1-4, with TRBD1 matching over 11 bases. The CDR3 sequence is 14 residues long. CDR1 and CDR2 from the germline V gene are SGHRS and YFSETQ. V dropped 4 bases and J dropped 7; count of bases not matched to a gene: 3. CDR3 nucleotides: TGCGCCAGCAGCATCGGACAGGGGGCTGAAAAACTGTTTTTT. Translating gives CASSIGQGAEKLFF.

In the case of this clone: Germline is not matched at one junction end, which may reflect a read error. This chain joins TRBV7-7 and TRBJ2-5; maybe TRBD2 (6 bases). The CDR3 runs 17 residues. Germline V gene data show CDR1 as SSHAT and CDR2 as FNYEAQ (reference sequence). In DNA, the CDR3 is TGTGCTAGCAGCCCCATTCCCCAAAAGGGAGGAGGAGAGACCCAGTACTTC. This sequence encodes CASSPIPQKGGGETQYF. Using reference TRBV7-7 and TRBJ2-5 for the parts outside the CDR3, the full variable domain is GAGVSQSPRYKVTKRGQDVTLRCDPISSHATLYWYQQALGQGPEFLTYFNYEAQPDKSGLPSDRFSAERPEGSISTLTIQRTEQRDSAMYRCASSPIPQKGGGETQYFGPGTRLLVL.

This clone has a handful of counts. The chain employs TRBV7-8 and TRBJ1-4; maybe TRBD1 (5 bases). Per germline, CDR1 SGHVS and CDR2 FQNEAQ. V lost 0 bases, J lost 8 bases, and 13 bases lay in between. The CDR3 runs 15 residues. CDR3 sequence reads: CASSLARGEGEKLFF. CDR3 coding DNA: TGTGCCAGCAGCTTAGCGCGGGGGGAGGGCGAAAAACTGTTTTTT. The whole variable domain, filled in from reference TRBV7-8 and TRBJ1-4, reads GAGVSQSPRYKVAKRGQDVALRCDPISGHVSLFWYQQALGQGPEFLTYFQNEAQLDKSGLPSDRFFAERPEGSVSTLKIQRTQQEDSAVYLCASSLARGEGEKLFFGSGTQLSVL.

This clone was seen only a few times. V and J are TRBV7-9 and TRBJ1-1; possibly TRBD1 for D (5 bases). CDR1 SEHNR and CDR2 FQNEAQ come from the germline V gene (reference sequence). The V gene lost 5 bases and the J gene lost 0 bases, with 13 bases spanning the gap. The CDR3 extends over 15 amino acids. CDR3 in amino acids: CASSGKGEMNTEAFF. CDR3 DNA sequence: TGTGCCAGCAGCGGAAAAGGGGAGATGAACACTGAAGCTTTCTTT.

The rearrangement uses TRBV7-9 and TRBJ2-1; TRBD2 matches 14 bases. V dropped 4 bases and J dropped 4; count of bases not matched to a gene: 9. Germline V gene sequence: CDR1 SEHNR, CDR2 FQNEAQ (reference sequence). The CDR3 sequence is 18 residues long. CDR3 amino acids: CASSSRTSGRTRYNEQFF. The CDR3 DNA is TGTGCCAGCAGCTCTCGGACTAGCGGGAGGACTAGGTACAATGAGCAGTTCTTC.

This sequence joins TRBV27 and TRBJ1-5, with unresolved D. CDR1 is MNHEY and CDR2 is SMNVEV in the germline V gene (reference sequence). The CDR3 consists of 12 residues. The ends were cut back, 5 bases at V and 3 bases at J, with 5 bases in the middle. The CDR3 here is CASSNLNQPQHF. The CDR3 DNA reads as TGTGCCAGCAGTAATCTCAATCAGCCCCAGCATTTT.

The genes are TRBV7-2 and TRBJ2-5, with 10 bases aligning to TRBD2. There are 15 residues in the CDR3. V shed 1 base, J shed 3 bases, and the junction held 2 bases outside the gene matches. The V gene's germline CDR1 is SGHTA and CDR2 FQGNSA. The CDR3 is CASSLGGLAEETQYF. The DNA of the CDR3 is TGTGCCAGCAGCTTAGGTGGACTAGCGGAAGAGACCCAGTACTTC.

The CDR3 here is CASSVESGLAGGQYF. The CDR3 DNA reads as TGTGCCAGCAGCGTAGAATCGGGACTAGCGGGAGGTCAGTACTTC. The V call is TRBV9, the J call TRBJ2-4; 15 nucleotides align to TRBD2. After removal of 0 bases from V and 12 bases from J, the junction contained 4 bases not matched to a gene. Germline values: CDR1 SGDLS, CDR2 YYNGEE. This CDR3 region has 15 residues. Supplemented by reference TRBV9 and TRBJ2-4, the full variable domain reads DSGVTQTPKHLITATGQRVTLRCSPRSGDLSVYWYQQSLDQGLQFLIQYYNGEERAKGNILERFSAQQFPDLHSELNLSSLELGDSALYFCASSVESGLAGGQYFGAGTRLSVL.

The rearrangement uses TRBV6-5 and TRBJ2-1, with 12 bases identical to TRBD2. The CDR3 extends over 15 amino acids. Unmatched junction bases numbered 2, after V lost 6 bases and J lost 2 bases. Germline V gives CDR1 MNHEY, CDR2 SVGAGI. CDR3 loop: CASRTSGGTYNEQFF. The CDR3, as DNA: TGTGCCAGCAGAACTAGCGGGGGGACCTACAATGAGCAGTTCTTC.

The chain links TRBV9 to TRBJ2-5; no clear D gene. V was clipped by 0 bases and J by 4 bases, with 16 bases between them. The length of the CDR3 is 16 residues. Germline V gene data show CDR1 as SGDLS and CDR2 as YYNGEE. CDR3 nucleotide sequence: TGTGCCAGCAGCGTAGCTGGAGAGAATTTAGGAGAGACCCAGTACTTC. Amino acid sequence: CASSVAGENLGETQYF.

This chain uses TRBV5-1 with TRBJ2-3; possibly TRBD1 or TRBD2 for D (5 bases each). CDR1 and CDR2 (germline): SGHRS, YFSETQ. The CDR3 consists of 15 residues. V lost 4 bases and J lost 2, with 14 bases in between. The CDR3 region has the DNA TGCGCCAGCAGCCTGGACGGGACGAACACAGATACGCAGTATTTT. This codes for CASSLDGTNTDTQYF.

This clone is a singleton in its sample. The chain uses TRBV19 and TRBJ2-7, with D uncertain. Germline V gene sequence: CDR1 LNHDA, CDR2 SQIVND (reference sequence). CDR3 size: 15 residues. V lost 2 bases to trimming and J lost 3 bases, with 14 bases between them. In nucleotides, the CDR3 is TGTGCCAGTAGTATAAGAAGGCAGTTTGGCTACGAGCAGTACTTC. Its protein is CASSIRRQFGYEQYF.

The chain combines TRBV7-8 with TRBJ1-2, with D perhaps TRBD1 (5 bases). Per the germline V gene, CDR1 is SGHVS and CDR2 is FQNEAQ. The V gene lost 2 bases and the J gene lost 6 bases, with 7 bases spanning the gap. The CDR3 contains 12 residues. The CDR3 nucleotides are TGTGCCAGCAGCTTATTGGGGGATGGCTACACCTTC. Protein sequence: CASSLLGDGYTF.

The chain joins TRBV7-6 to TRBJ1-1; D gene unclear. Germline V lookup: CDR1 SGHVS, CDR2 FNYEAQ. The ends were cut back, 1 base at V and 1 base at J, with 4 bases in the middle. This CDR3 has 13 amino acids. CDR3: CASSLVQNTEAFF. The CDR3 coding sequence is TGTGCCAGCAGCTTAGTACAGAACACTGAAGCTTTCTTT.

The chain combines TRBV7-8 with TRBJ2-7; possible D gene TRBD1, 6 bases. Trimming pared 0 bases from V and 9 bases from J, leaving 21 bases between. The CDR3 sequence is 16 residues long. Germline lookup yields CDR1 SGHVS and CDR2 FQNEAQ. CDR3: CASSLASSGQAAGQYF. CDR3 nucleotides: TGTGCCAGCAGCTTAGCTTCGTCGGGACAAGCGGCCGGGCAGTACTTC.

The V gene is TRBV11-2, the J gene TRBJ2-2; 7 nucleotides match TRBD1. V lost 4 bases to trimming and J lost 7 bases; unmatched junction nucleotides: 9. Germline values: CDR1 SGHAT, CDR2 FQNNGV. The CDR3 totals 15 residues. The CDR3 loop reads CASSSKGTAGGELFF. The CDR3 DNA reads as TGTGCCAGCAGCTCTAAAGGGACAGCCGGCGGGGAGCTGTTTTTT. The full variable domain, in which reference TRBV11-2 and TRBJ2-2 provide the parts outside the CDR3, is EAGVAQSPRYKIIEKRQSVAFWCNPISGHATLYWYQQILGQGPKLLIQFQNNGVVDDSQLPKDRFSAERLKGVDSTLKIQPAKLEDSAVYLCASSSKGTAGGELFFGEGSRLTVL.

The chain combines TRBV11-2 with TRBJ1-2; no clear D. The CDR3 spans 13 residues. Germline V lookup: CDR1 SGHAT, CDR2 FQNNGV. Trimming left V 5 bases short and J 2 bases short, with 9 bases between. The CDR3 region has the DNA TGTGCCAGCAGCCACGACATCAACTATGGCTACACCTTC. Translation gives CASSHDINYGYTF.

The chain combines TRBV7-3 with TRBJ2-2; tentative D call: TRBD2 (6 bases). The CDR3 runs to 14 residues. CDR1 SGHTA and CDR2 FQGTGA come from the germline V gene. Between the trimmed V and J ends, which lost 4 bases and 1 base, there was a span of 7 bases. DNA of the CDR3: TGTGCCAGCAGCTCCGGGGGGAACACCGGGGAGCTGTTTTTT. Amino acids: CASSSGGNTGELFF.

The chain combines TRBV30 with TRBJ2-7; D uncertain. Trimming pared 0 bases from V and 6 bases from J, leaving 9 bases between. The CDR3 is 12 amino acids. Germline values: CDR1 GTSNPN, CDR2 SVGIG (reference sequence). The DNA for the CDR3 is TGTGCCTGGAGTGTAAGTGGGGTCGAGCAGTACTTC. Its translation is CAWSVSGVEQYF. Together with reference TRBV30 and TRBJ2-7, the CDR3 gives the full variable domain: SQTIHQWPATLVQPVGSPLSLECTVEGTSNPNLYWYRQAAGRGLQLLFYSVGIGQISSEVPQNLSASRPQDRQFILSSKKLLLSDSGFYLCAWSVSGVEQYFGPGTRLTVT.

This clone was found a few times. The chain joins TRBV4-1 to TRBJ1-5; no definite D call. Germline lookup yields CDR1 MGHRA and CDR2 YSYEKL. This CDR3 has 15 residues. Trimming removed 4 bases at V and 4 bases at J, with 14 bases between. The CDR3 loop reads CASSLLHGSNQPQHF. The CDR3 DNA reads TGCGCCAGCAGCCTTCTTCATGGATCTAATCAGCCCCAGCATTTT.